The T cell receptor beta chain under discussion was sequenced for a study of CD8 T cells in Susac syndrome. Germline lookup yields CDR1 MGHRA and CDR2 YSYEKL. Trimming removed 4 bases from V and 5 bases from J; junction bases left unmatched: 8. The CDR3 extends over 16 amino acids. cDNA came from 0.5 to 1 ug RNA primed by random hexamers. Amplification of TCR beta CDR3 across 54 Vbeta and 13 Jbeta was performed with immunoSEQ multiplex PCR. TCRdb re-analysed the immunoSEQ multiplex PCR reads in MiXCR, keeping a single row per CDR3 protein. Found here are some 450,000 distinct CDR3 sequences, around 85% of them singletons; the top ten hold 0.12%. Sequencing of TCR beta was performed on blood CD8+ and CD4+ T cells. The authors negatively isolated CD8+ and CD4+ T cells and FACS-enriched TEMRA cells.

The chain carries TRBV4-1 and TRBJ1-6; 7 nucleotides agree with TRBD1. This clonotype originated in a human donor with multiple sclerosis. The specimen was CD8+ T cells from PBMCs. This CDR3 is CASSLLLTGHNSPLHF. The CDR3 DNA reads as TGCGCCAGCAGCCTTCTCCTGACAGGGCATAATTCACCCCTCCACTTT.